This entry concerns a single T cell receptor (beta chain). Antigen specificity is unknown. These data come from a study of T-cell reconstitution after alpha-beta-depleted transplantation in children. Unique molecular identifiers were used to barcode this TCRbeta library. TCRdb analysed the PCR reads with MiXCR anew, one entry per CDR3 protein. The sample includes 550,000 to 800,000 distinct CDR3 sequences, around 13% of them seen just once. Trimming left V 3 bases short and J 3 bases short, with 14 bases between. The CDR3 has 15 residues. Study-level points and caveats: At around two months after transplant, the alpha-beta T cells were reportedly derived from several hundred expanded clones that came from non-depleted graft cells.

This TCR came from a girl under 10 years old with congenital amegakaryocytic thrombocytopenia, due to receive a stem cell transplant. The sample in question was PBMCs, obtained before TCRalphabeta/CD19-depleted stem cell transplant. V usage is TRBV12-3 or TRBV12-4 and J usage is TRBJ2-5; the D gene could be TRBD1 or TRBD2 (6 bases each). The CDR3 region has the DNA TGTGCCAGCAGTTTTGGGCGAAGGGGGGAAGAGACCCAGTACTTC. Protein product: CASSFGRRGEETQYF.